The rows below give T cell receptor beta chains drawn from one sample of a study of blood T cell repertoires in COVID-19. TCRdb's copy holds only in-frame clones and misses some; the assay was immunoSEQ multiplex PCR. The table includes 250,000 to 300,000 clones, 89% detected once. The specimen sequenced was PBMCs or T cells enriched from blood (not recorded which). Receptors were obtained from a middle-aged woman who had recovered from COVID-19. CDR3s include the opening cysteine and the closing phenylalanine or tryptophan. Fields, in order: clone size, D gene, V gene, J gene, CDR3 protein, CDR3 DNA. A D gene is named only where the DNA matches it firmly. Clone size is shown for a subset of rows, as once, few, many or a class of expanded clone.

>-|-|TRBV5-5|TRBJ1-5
CASSPFGQENQPQHF
TGTGCCAGCAGCCCTTTTGGACAAGAGAATCAGCCCCAGCATTTT
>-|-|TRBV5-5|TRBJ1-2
CASSGGAGYGYTF
TGTGCCAGCAGCGGCGGGGCGGGCTATGGCTACACCTTC
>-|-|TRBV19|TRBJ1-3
CPSSGNTIYF
TGTCCGAGCTCTGGAAACACCATATATTTT
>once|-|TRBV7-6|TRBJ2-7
CASSSAPRGSSYEQYF
TGTGCCAGCAGCTCTGCCCCCCGGGGGAGCTCCTACGAGCAGTACTTC
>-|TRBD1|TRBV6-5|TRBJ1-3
CASSPDRVGNTIYF
TGTGCCAGCAGCCCGGACAGGGTGGGAAACACCATATATTTT
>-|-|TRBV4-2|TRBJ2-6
CASSQQQGPGANVLTF
TGTGCCAGCAGCCAGCAACAGGGCCCTGGGGCCAACGTCCTGACTTTC
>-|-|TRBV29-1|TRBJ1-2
CSVSPRSNYGYTF
TGCAGCGTGAGCCCCCGTTCTAACTATGGCTACACCTTC
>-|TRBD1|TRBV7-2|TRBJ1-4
CASSYSGTGREKLFF
TGTGCCAGCAGCTATTCCGGGACAGGGAGGGAAAAACTGTTTTTT
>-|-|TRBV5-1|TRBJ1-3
CASRLQGSGNTIYF
TGCGCCAGCAGACTTCAGGGGTCTGGAAACACCATATATTTT
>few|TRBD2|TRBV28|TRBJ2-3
CASSWGLADSTDTQYF
TGTGCCAGCAGTTGGGGACTAGCGGACAGCACAGATACGCAGTATTTT
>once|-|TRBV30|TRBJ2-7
CAWRQVSAYEQYF
TGTGCCTGGAGGCAGGTCTCAGCCTACGAGCAGTACTTC
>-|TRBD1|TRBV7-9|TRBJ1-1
CASSSRQGMNTEAFF
TGTGCCAGCAGCTCCCGACAGGGTATGAACACTGAAGCTTTCTTT
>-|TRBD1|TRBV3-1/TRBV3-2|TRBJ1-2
CASSPTVSGTVGYTF
TGTGCCAGCAGCCCTACAGTCTCCGGGACAGTTGGCTACACCTTC
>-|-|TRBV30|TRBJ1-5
CAWSSPGVDQPQHF
TGTGCCTGGAGTTCCCCGGGGGTCGATCAGCCCCAGCATTTT
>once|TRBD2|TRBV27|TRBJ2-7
CASSPQSGGYEQYF
TGTGCCAGCAGTCCCCAGTCGGGGGGCTACGAGCAGTACTTC
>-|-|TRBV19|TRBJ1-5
CASSKDSRNQPQHF
TGTGCCAGTAGTAAGGACAGCCGCAATCAGCCCCAGCATTTT